The 24 T cell receptor beta chains below were found in one sample sequenced in a study of identical twins. TCRdb re-called the 5' RACE reads through MiXCR, storing one row per CDR3 protein. The table includes 350,000 to 500,000 distinct CDR3 sequences, around 20% detected once. The sequenced material came from naive T cells sorted from blood. Every receptor here comes from a man aged 45-65 years in good health.

The chain has TRBV4-2 and TRBJ1-4; no clear D gene. Germline lookup yields CDR1 LGHNA and CDR2 YNFKEQ. The CDR3 is made up of 16 amino acids. Deletions cut 0 bases from V and 6 bases from J, with 14 bases between. CDR3 sequence: CASSQDLWQDYEKLFF. The CDR3 nucleotides are TGTGCCAGCAGCCAAGATCTTTGGCAGGATTATGAAAAACTGTTTTTT.

This clonotype was seen only a few times. V gene TRBV11-2 combines with J gene TRBJ2-1, with 7 bases identical to TRBD1. Trimming removed 5 bases from V and 7 bases from J; junction bases left unmatched: 8. The CDR3 spans 14 residues. Germline V gene data show CDR1 as SGHAT and CDR2 as FQNNGV. CDR3 DNA: TGTGCCAGCAGCCTGGGACAGTCTAAAAATGAGCAGTTCTTC. This encodes CASSLGQSKNEQFF.

This clonotype has ten or more counts. The chain carries TRBV15 and TRBJ1-4; D uncertain. The V gene's germline CDR1 is LNHNV and CDR2 YYDKDF (reference sequence). This CDR3 region has 12 residues. Trimming removed 4 bases at V and 5 bases at J, with 5 bases between. CDR3: CATSNRNEKLFF. The CDR3 DNA sequence: TGTGCCACCAGCAATAGAAATGAAAAACTGTTTTTT. Combining the CDR3 with reference TRBV15 and TRBJ1-4 gives the whole variable domain DAMVIQNPRYQVTQFGKPVTLSCSQTLNHNVMYWYQQKSSQAPKLLFHYYDKDFNNEADTPDNFQSRRPNTSFCFLDIRSPGLGDTAMYLCATSNRNEKLFFGSGTQLSVL.

This clonotype was observed many times. The chain couples TRBV20-1 to TRBJ2-5; D might be TRBD1 or TRBD2, each matching 5 bases. CDR3 length: 15 residues. The germline gives CDR1 DFQATT, CDR2 SNEGSKA (reference sequence). Trimming cost V 6 bases and J 4 bases, with 21 bases left between them. This CDR3 is CSATPPGGGIETQYF. The CDR3 coding sequence is TGCAGTGCGACCCCACCGGGTGGGGGAATAGAGACCCAGTACTTC.

Only a few counts were recorded for this clonotype. The chain uses TRBV27 and TRBJ2-7; 9 bases match TRBD2. Germline V lookup: CDR1 MNHEY, CDR2 SMNVEV (reference sequence). The CDR3 extends over 14 amino acids. The junction had 5 bases not matched to a gene; V was cut back by 3 bases and J by 5 bases. The DNA of the CDR3 is TGTGCCAGCAGTTTGCGGCGGGAGGGCCACGAGCAGTACTTC. It codes for CASSLRREGHEQYF.

This clonotype was counted a few times. The chain has TRBV4-2 and TRBJ2-1; D not resolved. The germline V gene encodes CDR1 LGHNA and CDR2 YNFKEQ. The CDR3 loop spans 15 amino acids. V was cut by 0 bases and J by 2 bases, with 8 bases left in between. CDR3 region: CASSQDGPAYNEQFF. The CDR3 DNA sequence: TGTGCCAGCAGCCAAGATGGGCCGGCCTACAATGAGCAGTTCTTC.

This sequence joins TRBV9 and TRBJ2-3; D is unresolved. Germline loops: CDR1 SGDLS, CDR2 YYNGEE. The CDR3 runs 14 residues. V dropped 3 bases and J dropped 0 bases, with 8 bases sitting between them. The CDR3 bases are TGTGCCAGCAGCGCACGGCCGAGCACAGATACGCAGTATTTT. It codes for CASSARPSTDTQYF.

There are a few counts of this clonotype. V is TRBV4-1 and J is TRBJ2-7; D is uncertain. Germline lookup yields CDR1 MGHRA and CDR2 YSYEKL. CDR3 length equals 14 residues. Trimming took 6 bases from V and 2 from J, leaving 14 bases between them. The CDR3 here is CASSRHVVTYEQYF. CDR3 bases: TGCGCCAGCAGTCGACACGTAGTGACCTACGAGCAGTACTTC.

This clonotype has just a few counts. V is TRBV6-2 or TRBV6-3 and J is TRBJ2-5; D not certain. The V end was cut by 7 bases, the J end by 3 bases, with 12 bases between. The CDR3 consists of 13 residues. Germline CDR1 is MNHEY and CDR2 is SVGEGT. CDR3 loop: CASNDRRKETQYF. The CDR3 region has the DNA TGTGCCAGCAACGACCGGAGAAAAGAGACCCAGTACTTC.

This clonotype was found many times. The chain uses TRBV5-1 and TRBJ2-7; D may match TRBD1 or TRBD2 (5 bases each). The V gene lost 4 bases and the J gene lost 0 bases, with 14 bases spanning the gap. The CDR3 totals 15 residues. Germline-derived CDR1 and CDR2 are SGHRS and YFSETQ. The CDR3 bases are TGCGCCAGCAGCGGGGACCGTCTTCACTCCTACGAGCAGTACTTC. This codes for CASSGDRLHSYEQYF.

The chain couples TRBV29-1 to TRBJ1-2; 9 nucleotides match TRBD1. The CDR3 totals 13 residues. The germline CDR1 and CDR2 sequences are SQVTM and ANQGSEA. The V segment lost 7 bases and the J segment 4 bases; nucleotides outside the gene matches: 7. In DNA form, the CDR3 reads TGCAGCGCCGAGACAGGGGGGTTCTATGGCTACACCTTC. Translated, it gives CSAETGGFYGYTF.

The chain employs TRBV20-1 and TRBJ2-3; D ambiguous. V dropped 3 bases and J dropped 4 bases, with 14 bases sitting between them. Germline V lookup: CDR1 DFQATT, CDR2 SNEGSKA (reference sequence). This CDR3 is built from 14 residues. The CDR3 protein is CSASGPPDADTQYF. In nucleotides, the CDR3 is TGCAGTGCTAGTGGGCCCCCAGACGCAGATACGCAGTATTTT.

In its sample, this clonotype was seen a few times. The V call is TRBV28, the J call TRBJ2-2; D is unclear. V was cut by 3 bases and J by 2 bases, with 10 bases left in between. This CDR3 has 15 amino acids. Per the germline V gene, CDR1 is MDHEN and CDR2 is SYDVKM. The CDR3 DNA reads TGTGCCAGCAGTTTCCTTGCTCCTAACACCGGGGAGCTGTTTTTT. This codes for CASSFLAPNTGELFF.

The chain uses TRBV14 and TRBJ2-7, with TRBD2 matching over 7 bases. CDR1 is SGHDN and CDR2 is FVKESK in the germline V gene. With V trimmed by 6 bases and J by 7 bases, 6 bases remained unmatched. CDR3 size: 12 residues. The CDR3 loop reads CASRKGEGEQYF. The DNA of the CDR3 is TGTGCCAGCAGGAAAGGGGAGGGTGAGCAGTACTTC.

This clonotype occurred a few times. This may stem from a read error, because a much larger clone lies one nucleotide away. V is TRBV2 and J is TRBJ2-5; D is unclear. V was clipped by 2 bases and J by 6 bases, with 4 bases between them. The CDR3 totals 11 residues. Germline lookup yields CDR1 SNHLY and CDR2 FYNNEI. CDR3 coding DNA: TGTGCCAGCAGTGAAATGAAGACCCAGTACTTC. This translates into CASSEMKTQYF.

The chain uses TRBV14 and TRBJ2-3; D gene unclear. The germline gives CDR1 SGHDN, CDR2 FVKESK. Trimming took off 3 bases at V and 4 bases at J, with 5 bases between the two ends. The CDR3 runs 12 residues. CDR3 nucleotides: TGTGCCAGCAGCCACGGCCCAGATACGCAGTATTTT. This gives the protein CASSHGPDTQYF.

The chain uses TRBV3-1 and TRBJ2-2; the D call may be TRBD1 or TRBD2 (6 bases each). CDR1 and CDR2 from the germline V gene are LGHDT and YNNKEL (reference sequence). V was pared by 3 bases and J by 6 bases, with 11 bases between. The CDR3 loop spans 14 amino acids. CDR3 loop: CASSHTGGAGELFF. CDR3 coding DNA: TGTGCCAGCAGCCATACCGGGGGCGCCGGGGAGCTGTTTTTT.

In this sample, this clonotype turned up a few times. The chain carries TRBV5-1 and TRBJ1-1; 8 bases line up with TRBD1. This CDR3 is 15 amino acids long. The germline CDR1 and CDR2 sequences are SGHRS and YFSETQ. J was trimmed by 3 bases and V by 5 bases; bases with no gene match: 9. DNA for the CDR3: TGCGCCAGCAGTAAGCCGGGACAGGACTACACTGAAGCTTTCTTT. Its translation: CASSKPGQDYTEAFF.

The V gene is TRBV11-2, the J gene TRBJ2-5, with D maybe TRBD1 (6 bases). Germline V gives CDR1 SGHAT, CDR2 FQNNGV. Between the trimmed V and J ends, which lost 1 base and 9 bases, there was a span of 12 bases. This CDR3 contains 13 residues. For the CDR3, the DNA is TGTGCCAGCAGCTTAGGAGCAGCAGGGGCCCAGTACTTC. Its protein is CASSLGAAGAQYF.

The J gene is TRBJ2-7, the V gene TRBV29-1; TRBD1 agrees at 7 bases. The trim removed 8 bases at V and 6 bases at J, leaving 7 bases unmatched. CDR1 is SQVTM, CDR2 ANQGSEA, per germline. The CDR3 is made up of 11 amino acids. CDR3 protein: CSTRQGSEQYF. For the CDR3, the DNA is TGCAGCACACGACAGGGTAGCGAGCAGTACTTC.

The chain has TRBV9 and TRBJ2-5, with 13 bases identical to TRBD2. V was clipped by 3 bases and J by 1 base; unmatched bases: 6. CDR1 is SGDLS, CDR2 YYNGEE, per germline. The length of the CDR3 is 17 residues. CDR3 protein: CASSAGGLAGLQETQYF. As DNA, the CDR3 is TGTGCCAGCAGCGCAGGGGGACTAGCGGGGCTCCAAGAGACCCAGTACTTC.

The chain joins TRBV6-2 or TRBV6-3 to TRBJ2-6, with D hard to call. Deletions cut 5 bases from V and 0 bases from J, with 14 bases between. The CDR3 runs to 17 residues. Germline values: CDR1 MNHEY, CDR2 SVGEGT. CDR3 DNA: TGTGCCAGCAGTCCCGTAGACGGTCGCTCTGGGGCCAACGTCCTGACTTTC. Translating it yields CASSPVDGRSGANVLTF.

This clonotype was seen many times. The rearrangement links TRBV4-1 to TRBJ2-7; D not resolved. The germline V and J ends were trimmed by 0 bases and 3 bases, with 9 bases remaining between them. Per germline, CDR1 MGHRA and CDR2 YSYEKL. CDR3 length equals 14 residues. This CDR3 is CASSQEARSYEQYF. For the CDR3, the DNA is TGCGCCAGCAGCCAAGAAGCGCGCAGCTACGAGCAGTACTTC.

This clonotype appeared many times. Here the CDR3 reads CASSLRGLARNEQYF. The CDR3 DNA is TGTGCCAGCAGCCTACGGGGACTAGCGAGGAACGAGCAGTACTTC. The chain carries TRBV5-6 and TRBJ2-7; TRBD2 matches 10 bases. Looked up from germline, CDR1 is SGHDT and CDR2 is YYEEEE. The CDR3 is 15 residues long. J lost 5 bases, V lost 4 bases, and 9 bases had no gene match.